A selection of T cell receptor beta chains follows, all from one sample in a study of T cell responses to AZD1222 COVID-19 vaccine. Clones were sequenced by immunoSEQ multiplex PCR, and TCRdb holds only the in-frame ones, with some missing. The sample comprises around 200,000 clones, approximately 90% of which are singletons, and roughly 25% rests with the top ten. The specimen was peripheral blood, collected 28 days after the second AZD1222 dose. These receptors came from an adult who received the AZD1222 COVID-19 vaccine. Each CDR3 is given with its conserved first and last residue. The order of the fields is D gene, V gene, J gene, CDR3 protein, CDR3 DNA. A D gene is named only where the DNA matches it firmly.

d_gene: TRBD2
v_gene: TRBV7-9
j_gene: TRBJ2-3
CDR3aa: CASSLAGLAGFSTDTQYF
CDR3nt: TGTGCCAGCAGCTTAGCGGGACTAGCGGGATTTAGCACAGATACGCAGTATTTT

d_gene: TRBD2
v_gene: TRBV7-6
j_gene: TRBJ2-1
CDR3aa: CASSLARAGGYNEQFF
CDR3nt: TGTGCCAGCAGCTTAGCGCGAGCGGGGGGATACAATGAGCAGTTCTTC

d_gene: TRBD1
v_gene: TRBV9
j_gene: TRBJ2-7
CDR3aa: CASSGGDRPYEQYF
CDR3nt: TGTGCCAGCAGCGGGGGGGACAGGCCCTACGAGCAGTACTTC

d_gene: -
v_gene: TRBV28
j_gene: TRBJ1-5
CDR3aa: CASPPAEGGHQPQHF
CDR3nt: TGTGCCAGCCCCCCCGCTGAGGGAGGGCATCAGCCCCAGCATTTT

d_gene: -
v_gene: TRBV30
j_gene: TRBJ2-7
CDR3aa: CAWSTGQLTEQYF
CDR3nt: TGTGCCTGGAGTACCGGACAACTAACCGAGCAGTACTTC

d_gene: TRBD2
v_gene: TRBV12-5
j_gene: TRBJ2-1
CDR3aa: CASGFGLAGGNEQFF
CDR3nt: TGTGCTAGTGGTTTCGGACTAGCGGGAGGAAATGAGCAGTTCTTC

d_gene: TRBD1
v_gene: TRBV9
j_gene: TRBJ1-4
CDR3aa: CASSVDRDRDEKLFF
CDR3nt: TGTGCCAGCAGCGTAGACCGGGACAGGGATGAAAAACTGTTTTTT

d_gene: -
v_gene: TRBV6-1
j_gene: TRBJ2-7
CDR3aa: CASSEQGPYEQYF
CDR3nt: TGTGCCAGCAGTGAACAGGGCCCCTACGAGCAGTACTTC

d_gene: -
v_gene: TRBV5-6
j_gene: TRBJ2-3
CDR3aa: CASSLGPRQFLTDTQYF
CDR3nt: TGTGCCAGCAGCTTGGGTCCCAGGCAATTCCTCACAGATACGCAGTATTTT

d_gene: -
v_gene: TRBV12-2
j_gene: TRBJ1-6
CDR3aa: CASRRGTGNSPLHF
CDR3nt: TGTGCAAGTCGCCGAGGGACAGGGAATTCACCCCTCCACTTT